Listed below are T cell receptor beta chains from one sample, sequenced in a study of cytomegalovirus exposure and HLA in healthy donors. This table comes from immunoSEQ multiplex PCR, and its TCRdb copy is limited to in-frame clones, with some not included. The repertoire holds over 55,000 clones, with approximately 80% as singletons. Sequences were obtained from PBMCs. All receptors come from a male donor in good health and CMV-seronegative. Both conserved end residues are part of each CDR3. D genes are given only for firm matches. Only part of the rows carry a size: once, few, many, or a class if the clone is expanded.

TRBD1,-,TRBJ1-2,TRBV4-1,TGCGCCAGCAGCCAAGATTGGGACAGAAGTGGCTACACCTTC,CASSQDWDRSGYTF
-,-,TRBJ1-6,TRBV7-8,TGTGCCAGCAGCTTCGCGTCTGGCAGGGGTTCTAATTCACCCCTCCACTTT,CASSFASGRGSNSPLHF
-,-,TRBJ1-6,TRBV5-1,TGCGCCAGCAGCCTGGGGAGAGACGGACTCGACTCACCCCTCCACTTT,CASSLGRDGLDSPLHF
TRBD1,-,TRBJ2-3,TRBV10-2,TGCGCCAGCAGTGAAAATAATAGGGGGCCCGGGGATACGCAGTATTTT,CASSENNRGPGDTQYF
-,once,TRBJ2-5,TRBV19,TGTGCCAGTAGTATGGTACAAACACAGGGTTACCAAGAGACCCAGTACTTC,CASSMVQTQGYQETQYF
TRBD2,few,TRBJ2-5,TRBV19,TGTGCCAGTAGCCTTGAGCGGGGTGTGGGAGAGACCCAGTACTTC,CASSLERGVGETQYF
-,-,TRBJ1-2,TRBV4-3,TGCGCCAGCAGCCAAGAGGGCGGGGATCTCTATGGCTACACCTTC,CASSQEGGDLYGYTF
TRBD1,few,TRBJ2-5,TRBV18,TGTGCCAGCCACGAGACAGGGGCTGACCAAGAGACCCAGTACTTC,CASHETGADQETQYF
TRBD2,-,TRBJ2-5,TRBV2,TGTGCCAGCAGTGAAAGCACTAGCGGGGGCCAAGAGACCCAGTACTTC,CASSESTSGGQETQYF
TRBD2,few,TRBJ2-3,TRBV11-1,TGTGCCAGCAGCCCGTCCTCTAGCGGGGGGTTACCAGATACGCAGTATTTT,CASSPSSSGGLPDTQYF
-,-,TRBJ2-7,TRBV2,TGTGCCAGCAGTAGGGACAACGAGCAGTACTTC,CASSRDNEQYF
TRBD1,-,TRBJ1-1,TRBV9,TGTGCCAGCAGCGTAGGGGGAGGGACAGGGAGTCCGGCTTTCTTT,CASSVGGGTGSPAFF
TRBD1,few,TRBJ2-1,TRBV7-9,TGTGCCAGCAGCTCGACAGGGTCTATTATTCATGAGCAGTTCTTC,CASSSTGSIIHEQFF
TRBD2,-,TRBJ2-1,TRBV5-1,TGCGCCAGCAGCTTGGAAGCGGGGGGGCGTGTGTACAATGAGCAGTTCTTC,CASSLEAGGRVYNEQFF
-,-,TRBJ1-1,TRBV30,TGTGCCTGGAGTGTATTAGGGGACTACACTGAAGCTTTCTTT,CAWSVLGDYTEAFF
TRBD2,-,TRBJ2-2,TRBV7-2,TGTGCCAGCAGCTTAAGCGGGGGGGCCAACACCGGGGAGCTGTTTTTT,CASSLSGGANTGELFF
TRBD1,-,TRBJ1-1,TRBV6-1,TGTGCCAGCAACTTGGGACAGGGCACTGAAGCTTTCTTT,CASNLGQGTEAFF
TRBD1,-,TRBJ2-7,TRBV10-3,TGTGCCATCAGCCCGGGACAGGGGGCATCCTACGAGCAGTACTTC,CAISPGQGASYEQYF
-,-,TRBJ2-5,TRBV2,TGTGCCAGCATGAGGGGGGGCGGGGAGACCCAGTACTTC,CASMRGGGETQYF
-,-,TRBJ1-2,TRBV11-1,TGTGCCAGCAGCTGGTTGGGGCAGGGTCCCCATGGCTACACCTTC,CASSWLGQGPHGYTF
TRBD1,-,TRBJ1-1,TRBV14,TGTGCCAGCAGCCTAGGGACAGCGAACACTGAAGCTTTCTTT,CASSLGTANTEAFF
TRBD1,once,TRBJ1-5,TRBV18,TGTGCCAGCTCACCACACCCGGGCAGGGGGAGCAATCAGCCCCAGCATTTT,CASSPHPGRGSNQPQHF
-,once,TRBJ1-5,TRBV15,TGTGCCACCAGCAGAGGCGCCCAGTGGCAGGGTGGTCAGCCCCAGCATTTT,CATSRGAQWQGGQPQHF
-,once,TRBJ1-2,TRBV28,TGTGCCAGCAGCCCAGGGCACTATGGCTACACCTTC,CASSPGHYGYTF
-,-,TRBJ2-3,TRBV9,TGTGCCACCTCCCGGGTAGACGTTGGCACAGATACGCAGTATTTT,CATSRVDVGTDTQYF
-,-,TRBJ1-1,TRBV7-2,TGTGCCAGCAGCTCCTCCTCCGGGGGGGCGGAAGCTTTCTTT,CASSSSSGGAEAFF
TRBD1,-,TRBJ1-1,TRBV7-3,TGTGCCAGCAGCTTAAACACAGGGGGCGAGAACACTGAAGCTTTCTTT,CASSLNTGGENTEAFF
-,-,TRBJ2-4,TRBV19,TGTGCCAGTACCCCCGTAGGGGGAAACATTCAGTACTTC,CASTPVGGNIQYF
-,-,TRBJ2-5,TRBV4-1,TGCGCCAGCAGCCCGGAAAAGGGGGGGACAGAGACCCAGTACTTC,CASSPEKGGTETQYF
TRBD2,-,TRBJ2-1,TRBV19,TGTGCCAGTAGGCTAGCGGGGCGGGACAATGAGCAGTTCTTC,CASRLAGRDNEQFF
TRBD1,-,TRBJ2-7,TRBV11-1,TGTGCCAGCAGCGTACAGGGGGCGGTCCACGAGCAGTACTTC,CASSVQGAVHEQYF